A selection of T cell receptor beta chains follows, all from one sample in a study of cytomegalovirus exposure and HLA in healthy donors. Generated by immunoSEQ multiplex PCR, the TCRdb table keeps only in-frame clones and is missing some. This table holds 210,000 or so clones, roughly 80% found once. Specimen: PBMCs. All receptors derive from a man between 35 and 55 years old in good health and CMV-seronegative. CDR3s include the opening cysteine and the closing phenylalanine or tryptophan. D genes are given only for firm matches.

j_gene	d_gene	v_gene	CDR3aa
TRBJ1-4	NA	TRBV5-1	CASSLGQGHEKLFF
TRBJ2-3	TRBD1	TRBV15	CATSRNPGTGSDGPSDTQYF
TRBJ1-1	NA	TRBV29-1	CSVDQATEAFF
TRBJ2-1	NA	TRBV7-6	CASSLFAGDNEQFF
TRBJ1-4	TRBD1	TRBV4-3	CASSQTGTNEKLFF
TRBJ2-3	NA	TRBV2	CASKGTSSTDTQYF
TRBJ1-2	NA	TRBV28	CASSPGTLGYGYTF
TRBJ2-5	TRBD1	TRBV11-1	CASSPRDSAQETQYF
TRBJ2-3	TRBD2	TRBV13	CASSPLAKREGSTDMQYF
TRBJ1-1	NA	TRBV5-1	CASSATRTGSGGATEAFF
TRBJ2-3	TRBD1	TRBV29-1	CSVGGLRVQGFITDTQYF
TRBJ1-5	NA	TRBV9	CASSPPGASGNQPQHF
TRBJ2-3	NA	TRBV9	CASSVLDSGQGTDTQYF
TRBJ2-5	NA	TRBV5-4	CASSLASGPQETQYF
TRBJ1-4	TRBD1	TRBV7-2	CASSFDRGHYGEKLFF
TRBJ1-1	TRBD1	TRBV19	CASRVGTGSLNTEAFF
TRBJ2-7	NA	TRBV5-4	CASSLDVGSSYEQYF
TRBJ2-7	TRBD2	TRBV13	CASSLLRGGEQYF
TRBJ2-1	NA	TRBV27	CASSFWPEGNEQFF
TRBJ2-7	NA	TRBV27	CASSLKGWSSYEQYF
TRBJ2-7	NA	TRBV27	CASSNRDNGWEQYF
TRBJ2-5	TRBD2	TRBV5-1	CASSVGLAGNFQETQYF
TRBJ2-7	TRBD1	TRBV19	CASSSQGGTGITYEQYF
TRBJ1-1	NA	TRBV29-1	CSVEVRGGTEAFF
TRBJ1-1	NA	TRBV5-5	CASSLPGAMNTEAFF
TRBJ2-3	TRBD1	TRBV7-2	CASSSRQGATDTQYF
TRBJ2-7	NA	TRBV6-1	CASSDLGAREYF
TRBJ2-7	TRBD1	TRBV6-6	CASSSDRNYEQYF
TRBJ2-7	TRBD1	TRBV28	CASSSYRGSSSYEQYF
TRBJ1-5	NA	TRBV6-5	CASSYGGHQPQHF
TRBJ2-5	TRBD1	TRBV7-9	CASSQTGSVDAETQYF
TRBJ1-1	TRBD1	TRBV7-9	CASSRHGGGSATEAFF
TRBJ2-5	NA	TRBV7-9	CSSSGPLFREYF
NA	TRBD2	TRBV29-1	CSVGRAGGDDSYEQYF
TRBJ1-4	TRBD1	TRBV28	CASRDSTNEKLFF
TRBJ1-5	TRBD1	TRBV19	CASSIGQGGNQPQHF
TRBJ2-1	NA	TRBV21-1	CASSRPDTLSYNEQFF
TRBJ2-2	NA	TRBV2	CASSELGGALNTGELFF
TRBJ2-7	NA	TRBV30	CAWRMDSYSYEQYF
TRBJ1-2	TRBD1	TRBV5-1	CASSLGTGQLYGYTF
TRBJ2-7	NA	TRBV5-1	CASSSDGSSYEQYF
TRBJ1-1	TRBD1	TRBV7-3	CASSTRTGTEAFF
TRBJ2-4	NA	TRBV27	CASRINRGGKNIQYF
TRBJ1-6	TRBD1	TRBV9	CASSRGTGVSPLHF
TRBJ2-7	TRBD1	TRBV27	CASSSGGNDEQYF
TRBJ2-1	TRBD2	TRBV15	CATSREILTSSIINEQFF
TRBJ1-5	NA	TRBV6-6	CASSYRGDLRNQPQHF